This TCR beta chain was sequenced for a study of OX40 agonist ivuxolimab in advanced cancers. Study in general: Intravenous ivuxolimab was administered to patients every 2 weeks at 0.01 to 10 mg/kg.

The assay was immunoSEQ multiplex PCR, and TCRdb's table has in-frame clones only and misses some. The data contain 70,000 to 80,000 clones, approximately 93% of them singletons. CDR1 is MNHNY, CDR2 SVGAGI, per germline (reference sequence). The trim removed 2 bases at V and 3 bases at J, leaving 5 bases unmatched. CDR3 length equals 15 residues. The clonotype originates from an adult with an advanced solid tumor such as melanoma, head and neck, liver or kidney cancer. The J gene is TRBJ2-5, the V gene TRBV6-6; 8 nucleotides agree with TRBD2. The specimen was CD4+ or CD8+ T cells sorted from blood, collected in a trial of the OX40 agonist ivuxolimab. For the CDR3, the DNA is TGTGCCAGCAGTTACGCGGGGGGCCAAAAAGAGACCCAGTACTTC. Protein product: CASSYAGGQKETQYF.